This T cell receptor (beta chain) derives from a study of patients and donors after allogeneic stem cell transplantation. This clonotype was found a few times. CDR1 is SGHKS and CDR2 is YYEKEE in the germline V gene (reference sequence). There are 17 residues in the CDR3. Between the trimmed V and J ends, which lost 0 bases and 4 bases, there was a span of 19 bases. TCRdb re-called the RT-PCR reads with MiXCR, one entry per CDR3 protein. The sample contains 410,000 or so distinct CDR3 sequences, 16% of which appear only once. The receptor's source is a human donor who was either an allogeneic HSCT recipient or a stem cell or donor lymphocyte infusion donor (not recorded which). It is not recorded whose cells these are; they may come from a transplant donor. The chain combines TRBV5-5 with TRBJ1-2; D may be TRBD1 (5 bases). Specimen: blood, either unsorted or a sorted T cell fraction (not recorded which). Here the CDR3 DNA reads TGTGCCAGCAGCTTGGCCGGGGCAGAAAGGCTAGTCTATGGCTACACCTTC. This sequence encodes CASSLAGAERLVYGYTF.